What follows are 9 T cell receptor beta chains derived from one specimen sequenced in a study of PD-L1 blockade in urothelial cancer. The table came from immunoSEQ multiplex PCR; TCRdb's copy has only in-frame clones and leaves some out. The sample shows around 51,000 clones, about 86% of them seen only once. The source material was PBMCs, sampled around atezolizumab (anti-PD-L1) treatment. The receptors originated from a man in his fifties or sixties with urothelial cancer.

To note about this clone: This may be a read error, as it is one base from a much larger clone. The V gene is TRBV7-9, the J gene TRBJ1-1; D is perhaps TRBD1 (5 bases). The V gene's germline CDR1 is SEHNR and CDR2 FQNEAQ (reference sequence). This CDR3 is built from 15 residues. Trimming took 1 base from V and 1 from J, leaving 10 bases between them. The CDR3 DNA reads as TGTGCCAGCAGCTTAGACCTCACAGGGAACACTGAAGCTTTCTTT. Translation gives CASSLDLTGNTEAFF. Supplemented by reference TRBV7-9 and TRBJ1-1, the full variable domain reads DTGVSQNPRHKITKRGQNVTFRCDPISEHNRLYWYRQTLGQGPEFLTYFQNEAQLEKSRLLSDRFSAERPKGSFSTLEIQRTEQGDSAMYLCASSLDLTGNTEAFFGQGTRLTVV.

This chain joins TRBV11-3 and TRBJ1-1, with 7 bases matching TRBD1. J gave up 8 bases and V 5 bases, and 5 bases lay outside the gene matches. This CDR3 region has 12 residues. Germline V gives CDR1 SGHNT, CDR2 YENEEA. The CDR3: CASSPTTGEAFF. The CDR3 DNA sequence: TGTGCCAGCAGCCCCACGACAGGGGAAGCTTTCTTT.

The genes are TRBV5-1 and TRBJ2-6, with 7 bases lining up with TRBD1. The germline V gene encodes CDR1 SGHRS and CDR2 YFSETQ. The CDR3 is 17 residues long. J was trimmed by 0 bases and V by 7 bases; bases with no gene match: 10. The CDR3 loop is CASVLSGQSSGANVLTF. CDR3 bases: TGCGCCAGCGTACTCTCGGGACAGTCCTCTGGGGCCAACGTCCTGACTTTC. Using reference TRBV5-1 and TRBJ2-6 for the parts outside the CDR3, the full variable domain is KAGVTQTPRYLIKTRGQQVTLSCSPISGHRSVSWYQQTPGQGLQFLFEYFSETQRNKGNFPGRFSGRQFSNSRSEMNVSTLELGDSALYLCASVLSGQSSGANVLTFGAGSRLTVL.

This sequence joins TRBV5-1 and TRBJ1-6, with D possibly matching TRBD1 (5 bases). V was clipped by 3 bases and J by 6 bases, with 10 bases between them. Germline CDR1 reads SGHRS; CDR2 reads YFSETQ. This CDR3 has 14 amino acids. The CDR3 DNA reads TGCGCCAGCAGCTCGGACACCTTTAATTCACCCCTCCACTTT. Its translation is CASSSDTFNSPLHF.

This sequence joins TRBV29-1 and TRBJ2-4; D is perhaps TRBD2 (6 bases). The CDR3 sequence is 15 residues long. Germline V gene sequence: CDR1 SQVTM, CDR2 ANQGSEA. V was cut by 0 bases and J by 6 bases, with 15 bases left in between. Written as DNA, the CDR3 is TGCAGCGTTGAAGAGGCCTCGGGGGTGTTAAACATTCAGTACTTC. Protein: CSVEEASGVLNIQYF.

The V and J genes are TRBV2 and TRBJ2-7; maybe TRBD1 (5 bases). CDR1 SNHLY and CDR2 FYNNEI come from the germline V gene. Trimming took off 4 bases at V and 2 bases at J, with 9 bases between the two ends. CDR3 size: 13 residues. The CDR3 DNA is TGTGCCAGCAGTGGAGACAGTGCCTACGAGCAGTACTTC. This gives the protein CASSGDSAYEQYF.

The chain uses TRBV6-5 and TRBJ2-1, with D unresolved. From germline, CDR1 is MNHEY and CDR2 SVGAGI. Trimming stripped 9 bases from V and 7 bases from J, with 13 bases between. This CDR3 is built from 12 residues. Here the CDR3 DNA reads TGTGCCAGTTTCCGCTTAGTTAATGAGCAGTTCTTC. Its protein is CASFRLVNEQFF.

The chain employs TRBV9 and TRBJ2-5, with 11 positions matching TRBD2. J lost 1 base, V lost 0 bases, and 5 bases had no gene match. The CDR3 has 17 residues. Germline V gene sequence: CDR1 SGDLS, CDR2 YYNGEE. CDR3 loop: CASSVAPSGRFQETQYF. The CDR3 nucleotides are TGTGCCAGCAGCGTAGCCCCTAGCGGGAGGTTCCAAGAGACCCAGTACTTC.

The chain combines TRBV28 with TRBJ1-3, with 10 positions matching TRBD1. The CDR3 is 17 residues long. The germline gives CDR1 MDHEN, CDR2 SYDVKM. With 3 bases clipped from V and 1 base from J, the junction kept 6 bases outside the gene matches. CDR3 sequence reads: CASSFFGQGESGNTIYF. The CDR3, as DNA: TGTGCCAGCAGTTTTTTCGGACAGGGGGAGTCTGGAAACACCATATATTTT.